This T cell receptor beta chain appears in the sequencing data of a study of breast tumors, draining lymph nodes, adjacent tissues. MiXCR was run by TCRdb on the multiplex PCR reads, yielding one entry per CDR3 protein. The sample includes 21,000 or so distinct CDR3 sequences, approximately 40% seen only once; the top ten take roughly a quarter. With V trimmed by 8 bases and J by 8 bases, 4 bases remained unmatched. The CDR3 loop spans 12 amino acids. In germline, CDR1 is MNHNY, CDR2 SVGAGI (reference sequence). The sample holds many counts of this clonotype. This TCR derives from a female donor with breast cancer. Some clones in this sample may be carry-over from other donors' samples. The chain couples TRBV6-6 to TRBJ1-4; 8 nucleotides line up with TRBD1. The sample was breast tumor tissue. The CDR3 protein is CASGQGWEKLFF. The CDR3 DNA sequence: TGTGCCAGCGGACAGGGCTGGGAAAAACTGTTTTTT.